This T cell receptor beta chain originates from a study of OX40 agonist ivuxolimab in advanced cancers. Overall study: Cohort: around 79% men, mean age 60, aged roughly 23 to 79. Three partial responders included one hepatocellular carcinoma patient and two cutaneous melanoma patients. Whole-study results and caveats: At 0.1 to 3.0 mg/kg and by week 6, clonal expansion occurred in CD4+ and CD8+ blood T cells.

Of note for this clone: Antigen unknown.

The protocol was immunoSEQ multiplex PCR, while the TCRdb copy is restricted to in-frame clones and leaves out a portion. The sample yields approximately 75,000 clones, over 75% seen once. CDR1 and CDR2 (germline): ENHRY, SYGVKD. V lost 9 bases to trimming and J lost 5 bases, with 11 bases between them. The CDR3 has 11 residues. Blood got drawn at baseline, again on cycle 4 day 1, and then on cycle 7 day 1. The sequencing here drew on CD4+ or CD8+ T cells sorted from blood, taken in a trial of the OX40 agonist ivuxolimab. V is TRBV10-3 and J is TRBJ2-7; perhaps TRBD2 as D (6 bases). The clonotype originates from an adult with an advanced solid tumor such as melanoma, head and neck, liver or kidney cancer. CDR3 bases: TGTGCCATGGGACTCGGGGACGAGCAGTACTTC. Amino acids: CAMGLGDEQYF.